The entry that follows covers one T cell receptor (beta chain) sequence. No antigen is known for it. V lost 8 bases and J lost 1, with 15 bases in between. CDR1 SQVTM and CDR2 ANQGSEA come from the germline V gene. The CDR3 runs to 14 residues. TCRdb analysed the reads with MiXCR anew, one entry per CDR3 protein. The sample yields some 220,000 distinct CDR3 sequences, about 40% seen once. The sample belongs to a study of T cell repertoires in cytomegalovirus infection. About the study: Public TCR beta signatures indicated both CMV infection and matching HLA type. Findings of the study overall: In two of eight donors, the top clonotype was HLA-C-restricted CMV-specific.

The TCR comes from a human donor in good health (CMV status not recorded). Some clones in this sample may be carry-over from other donors' samples. The sample in question was CD8+ T cells from cultured PBMCs, obtained from culture after CMV antigen stimulation. This chain links TRBV29-1 with TRBJ2-1, with no clear D. The CDR3 coding sequence is TGCAGCAGCTCCAGACTTGGGTCCTACAATGAGCAGTTCTTC. Its translation: CSSSRLGSYNEQFF.